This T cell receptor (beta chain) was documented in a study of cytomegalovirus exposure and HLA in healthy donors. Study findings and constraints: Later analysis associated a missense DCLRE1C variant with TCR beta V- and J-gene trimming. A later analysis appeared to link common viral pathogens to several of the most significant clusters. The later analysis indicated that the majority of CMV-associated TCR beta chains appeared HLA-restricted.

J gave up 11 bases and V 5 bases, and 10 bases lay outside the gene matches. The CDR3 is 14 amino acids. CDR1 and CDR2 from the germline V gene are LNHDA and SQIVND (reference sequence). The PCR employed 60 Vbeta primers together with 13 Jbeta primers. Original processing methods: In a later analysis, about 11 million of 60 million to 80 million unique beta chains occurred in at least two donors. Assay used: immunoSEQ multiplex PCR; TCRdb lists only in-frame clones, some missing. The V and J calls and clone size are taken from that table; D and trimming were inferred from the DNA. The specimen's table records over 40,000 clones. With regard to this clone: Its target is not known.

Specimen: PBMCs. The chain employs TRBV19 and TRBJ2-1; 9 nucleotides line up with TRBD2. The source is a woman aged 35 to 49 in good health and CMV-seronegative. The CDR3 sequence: CASSPQWAGGKQFF. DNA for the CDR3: TGTGCCAGTAGTCCACAATGGGCGGGAGGGAAGCAGTTCTTC.